These 12 T cell receptor beta chains were sequenced from one sample in a study of cytomegalovirus exposure and HLA in healthy donors. In the PCR, 60 Vbeta and 13 Jbeta primers were used. Repertoires were generated with immunoSEQ multiplex PCR, while TCRdb's copy carries only in-frame clones and drops some. The sample records 150,000 to 200,000 clones, 80% to 85% being singletons. Sequences were obtained from PBMCs. Every receptor here comes from a man aged 18 to 35 in good health and CMV-seronegative.

This clone was detected only once. Here the CDR3 reads CASSPSGGGNQPQHF. In nucleotides, the CDR3 is TGTGCCAGCAGCCCCTCAGGGGGTGGCAATCAGCCCCAGCATTTT. V usage is TRBV7-2 and J usage is TRBJ1-5, with 7 bases identical to TRBD1. After removal of 5 bases from V and 2 bases from J, the junction contained 6 bases not matched to a gene. Per germline, CDR1 SGHTA and CDR2 FQGNSA. CDR3 length equals 15 residues.

The chain has TRBV29-1 and TRBJ2-1, with TRBD2 identical over 10 bases. After removal of 2 bases from V and 6 bases from J, the junction contained 4 bases not matched to a gene. Per germline, CDR1 SQVTM and CDR2 ANQGSEA. The CDR3 loop spans 14 amino acids. CDR3 DNA sequence: TGCAGCGTTGAACGTAGCGGGGGGCGCAATGAGCAGTTCTTC. This sequence encodes CSVERSGGRNEQFF.

This chain connects TRBV11-2 to TRBJ2-5, with TRBD2 matching over 15 bases. V was clipped by 3 bases and J by 4 bases; unmatched bases: 9. The CDR3 has 18 residues. The germline CDR1 and CDR2 sequences are SGHAT and FQNNGV. DNA of the CDR3: TGTGCCAGCAGCTTCCTGGGACTAGCGGGAGGCGTTGTAGAGACCCAGTACTTC. Translated, it gives CASSFLGLAGGVVETQYF.

The chain joins TRBV4-3 to TRBJ2-2; D remains unclear. Deletions cut 3 bases from V and 8 bases from J, with 13 bases between. Germline CDR1 LGHNA, CDR2 YSLEER. This CDR3 contains 14 residues. The CDR3 nucleotides are TGCGCCAGCAGCCAGGGCCCCTTGTTTGGGGAGCTGTTTTTT. It yields the protein CASSQGPLFGELFF.

The rearrangement links TRBV4-1 to TRBJ2-6, with D unresolved. V was clipped by 2 bases and J by 4 bases, with 6 bases between them. CDR1 and CDR2 from the germline V gene are MGHRA and YSYEKL. The CDR3 covers 14 residues. CDR3 loop: CASSQSPGANVLTF. The CDR3 DNA reads TGCGCCAGCAGCCAAAGCCCAGGGGCCAACGTCCTGACTTTC.

This clone was detected only a few times. J is TRBJ2-7 and V is TRBV4-1; D unclear. The CDR3 totals 14 residues. Germline lookup yields CDR1 MGHRA and CDR2 YSYEKL. The chain's CDR3 is CAFFKQKAAYEQYF. As DNA, the CDR3 is TGCGCTTTCTTCAAGCAGAAGGCGGCATACGAGCAGTACTTC.

V usage is TRBV7-9 and J usage is TRBJ1-3, with TRBD1 as a possible D gene (5 bases). From germline, CDR1 is SEHNR and CDR2 FQNEAQ (reference sequence). CDR3 length: 16 amino acids. The germline V and J ends were trimmed by 0 bases and 9 bases, with 18 bases remaining between them. In nucleotides, the CDR3 is TGTGCCAGCAGCTTAGCTCCGGCAGGGAGGTTGGGCACCATATATTTT. Protein sequence: CASSLAPAGRLGTIYF.

V usage is TRBV19 and J usage is TRBJ2-7; 7 nucleotides align to TRBD1. Trimming at V came to 6 bases and at J to 7 bases, leaving 9 bases not matched to a gene. This CDR3 has 13 residues. Germline V gene data show CDR1 as LNHDA and CDR2 as SQIVND (reference sequence). The CDR3 spells CASRGTARGEQYF. The CDR3 DNA reads TGTGCCAGTAGGGGGACAGCCAGGGGGGAGCAGTACTTC. Looking up the rest from reference TRBV19 and TRBJ2-7 gives the full variable domain: DGGITQSPKYLFRKEGQNVTLSCEQNLNHDAMYWYRQDPGQGLRLIYYSQIVNDFQKGDIAEGYSVSREKKESFPLTVTSAQKNPTAFYLCASRGTARGEQYFGPGTRLTVT.

The chain is built from TRBV28 and TRBJ1-2, with 8 bases matching TRBD1. V dropped 2 bases and J dropped 6; count of bases not matched to a gene: 5. Germline CDR1 and CDR2: MDHEN and SYDVKM. The CDR3 contains 14 residues. This chain's CDR3 is CASSLTGGGNGYTF. The CDR3 DNA reads as TGTGCCAGCAGTTTAACAGGGGGGGGGAATGGCTACACCTTC.

The rearrangement joins TRBV5-4 to TRBJ2-1; TRBD2 aligns across 15 bases. In germline, CDR1 is SGHNT, CDR2 YYREEE (reference sequence). V lost 4 bases, J lost 0 bases, and 8 bases stayed unmatched. CDR3 size: 19 residues. The CDR3 sequence: CASSLVGTSGRPSYNEQFF. The DNA for the CDR3 is TGTGCCAGCAGCCTCGTCGGGACTAGCGGGAGGCCCTCCTACAATGAGCAGTTCTTC.

This clone occurred a few times. The genes are TRBV5-4 and TRBJ1-4, with a weak D call TRBD1 (5 bases). Germline CDR1 and CDR2: SGHNT and YYREEE (reference sequence). The CDR3 is 14 amino acids. V was clipped by 0 bases and J by 6 bases, with 9 bases between them. The CDR3 DNA sequence: TGTGCCAGCAGCTTGGGCAGGGATGATGAAAAACTGTTTTTT. It is translated as CASSLGRDDEKLFF.

The genes are TRBV13 and TRBJ2-7; maybe TRBD1 (5 bases). The germline gives CDR1 PRHDT, CDR2 FYEKMQ (reference sequence). The V end was cut by 5 bases, the J end by 0 bases, with 5 bases between. The CDR3 is made up of 12 amino acids. The CDR3 DNA is TGTGCCAGCAGCGACAGCTCCTACGAGCAGTACTTC. It is translated as CASSDSSYEQYF.